A single sample is the source of the 11 T cell receptor beta chains below, sequenced in a study of graft-versus-host responses after intestinal transplantation (dated by TCRdb to 2020 to 2022). No antigen has been assigned to these receptors. The time point tag for this specimen amounts to: cells obtained before transplantation from donor or recipient. Receptors were amplified or captured by the immunoSEQ multiplex PCR assay. TCRdb re-hosts the immuneACCESS table, in-frame sequences only. Its copies lack some clones; in the studies checked, an unresolved V gene accounts for under half of them, and the cause for the rest is not known. The sample table records more than 90,000 clones; approximately 95% of these occur just once. 0.45% to 0.55% of the sample is taken by the ten largest. The starting material was unstimulated CD8+ T cells sorted from spleen or lymph node cells, obtained before intestinal transplant. The receptors stem from a human donor who received an intestinal transplant.

The CDR3 is CAWSYGIRGSYNEQFF. The CDR3 DNA is TGTGCCTGGAGTTACGGTATTAGGGGCTCCTACAATGAGCAGTTCTTC. V usage is TRBV30 and J usage is TRBJ2-1; D perhaps matches TRBD1 (5 bases). Trimming removed 2 bases at V and 0 bases at J, with 14 bases between. Germline CDR1 and CDR2: GTSNPN and SVGIG (reference sequence). This CDR3 contains 16 residues. The full variable domain, rest sourced from reference TRBV30 and TRBJ2-1, is SQTIHQWPATLVQPVGSPLSLECTVEGTSNPNLYWYRQAAGRGLQLLFYSVGIGQISSEVPQNLSASRPQDRQFILSSKKLLLSDSGFYLCAWSYGIRGSYNEQFFGPGTRLTVL.

The J gene is TRBJ1-2, the V gene TRBV6-6; D not resolved. Germline CDR1 is MNHNY and CDR2 is SVGAGI (reference sequence). V lost 3 bases to trimming and J lost 3 bases, with 8 bases between them. The CDR3 is 13 amino acids. The CDR3 loop is CASSYSKDYGYTF. CDR3 in DNA: TGTGCCAGCAGTTATAGCAAGGACTATGGCTACACCTTC.

This rearrangement joins TRBV5-1 to TRBJ1-6, with a weak D call TRBD1 (6 bases). V was pared by 0 bases and J by 9 bases, with 16 bases between. The length of the CDR3 is 16 residues. Germline assignment: CDR1 SGHRS and CDR2 YFSETQ. CDR3 DNA: TGCGCCAGCAGCTTGGTGCCCCAGGGGATAGGTTCACCCCTCCACTTT. Translating it yields CASSLVPQGIGSPLHF.

The CDR3 coding sequence is TGTGCCAGCAGCCCCGGGACAGGGGATTTGTTTCGTGGCAATCAGCCCCAGCATTTT. This sequence encodes CASSPGTGDLFRGNQPQHF. V is TRBV28 and J is TRBJ1-5, with 10 nucleotides matching TRBD1. CDR3 size: 19 residues. Germline CDR1 is MDHEN and CDR2 is SYDVKM. V gave up 6 bases and J gave up 2 bases; unmatched junction bases: 16.

The V gene is TRBV6-6, the J gene TRBJ2-3, with 8 bases identical to TRBD2. Unmatched junction bases numbered 5, after V lost 9 bases and J lost 0 bases. The CDR3 loop spans 14 amino acids. Per the germline V gene, CDR1 is MNHNY and CDR2 is SVGAGI (reference sequence). CDR3 in amino acids: CASSGMGSTDTQYF. The CDR3 region has the DNA TGTGCCAGTAGCGGGATGGGTAGCACAGATACGCAGTATTTT.

The gene calls are TRBV2 and TRBJ1-2; 9 positions agree with TRBD1. V lost 6 bases, J lost 4 bases, and 9 bases stayed unmatched. CDR1 and CDR2 from the germline V gene are SNHLY and FYNNEI. The CDR3 has 15 amino acids. The CDR3 region has the DNA TGTGCCAGCAGACCACAGGGGGCTTTCGGCTATGGCTACACCTTC. It translates to CASRPQGAFGYGYTF. Full variable domain (missing parts from reference TRBV2 and TRBJ1-2): EPEVTQTPSHQVTQMGQEVILRCVPISNHLYFYWYRQILGQKVEFLVSFYNNEISEKSEIFDDQFSVERPDGSNFTLKIRSTKLEDSAMYFCASRPQGAFGYGYTFGSGTRLTVV.

The chain uses TRBV12-5 and TRBJ2-7, with D unclear. Germline values: CDR1 LGHNT, CDR2 FRNRAP. CDR3 length equals 11 residues. Deletions cut 6 bases from V and 6 bases from J, with 9 bases between. The chain's CDR3 is CASGRGFEQYF. The CDR3 DNA follows: TGTGCTAGTGGCCGCGGTTTCGAGCAGTACTTC.

The gene calls are TRBV9 and TRBJ2-7; TRBD1 matches 10 bases. Germline-derived CDR1 and CDR2 are SGDLS and YYNGEE. The V gene end was trimmed by 0 bases and the J gene end by 4 bases; junction bases not matched to a gene: 7. This CDR3 spans 16 amino acids. CDR3 in amino acids: CASSVARQGAHYEQYF. The CDR3 nucleotides read TGTGCCAGCAGCGTAGCTAGACAGGGGGCGCATTACGAGCAGTACTTC. The full variable domain, its missing parts supplied by reference TRBV9 and TRBJ2-7, is DSGVTQTPKHLITATGQRVTLRCSPRSGDLSVYWYQQSLDQGLQFLIQYYNGEERAKGNILERFSAQQFPDLHSELNLSSLELGDSALYFCASSVARQGAHYEQYFGPGTRLTVT.

The rearrangement uses TRBV7-6 and TRBJ2-5; perhaps TRBD1 as D (6 bases). The CDR3 contains 14 residues. Germline V gene lookup returns CDR1 SGHVS and CDR2 FNYEAQ. V was shortened by 5 bases and J by 2 bases, with 12 bases between the two germline ends. CDR3 DNA sequence: TGTGCCAGCAGCGAGGGGACACAGCAAGAGACCCAGTACTTC. It codes for CASSEGTQQETQYF.

V is TRBV7-9 and J is TRBJ1-6, with no clear D. Trimming cost V 5 bases and J 3 bases, with 17 bases left between them. Per germline, CDR1 SEHNR and CDR2 FQNEAQ (reference sequence). The CDR3 has 17 amino acids. The CDR3 spells CASSPGREVGYNSPLHF. The CDR3 DNA sequence: TGTGCCAGCAGCCCCGGTAGGGAGGTCGGCTATAATTCACCCCTCCACTTT.

This clone appeared once. V gene TRBV7-9 combines with J gene TRBJ1-1, with no clear D. Germline CDR1 is SEHNR and CDR2 is FQNEAQ (reference sequence). This CDR3 spans 15 amino acids. The V gene lost 5 bases and the J gene lost 3 bases, with 16 bases spanning the gap. The DNA for the CDR3 is TGTGCCAGCAGCCCCAAACCCCCGTTAGACACTGAAGCTTTCTTT. Amino acids: CASSPKPPLDTEAFF.